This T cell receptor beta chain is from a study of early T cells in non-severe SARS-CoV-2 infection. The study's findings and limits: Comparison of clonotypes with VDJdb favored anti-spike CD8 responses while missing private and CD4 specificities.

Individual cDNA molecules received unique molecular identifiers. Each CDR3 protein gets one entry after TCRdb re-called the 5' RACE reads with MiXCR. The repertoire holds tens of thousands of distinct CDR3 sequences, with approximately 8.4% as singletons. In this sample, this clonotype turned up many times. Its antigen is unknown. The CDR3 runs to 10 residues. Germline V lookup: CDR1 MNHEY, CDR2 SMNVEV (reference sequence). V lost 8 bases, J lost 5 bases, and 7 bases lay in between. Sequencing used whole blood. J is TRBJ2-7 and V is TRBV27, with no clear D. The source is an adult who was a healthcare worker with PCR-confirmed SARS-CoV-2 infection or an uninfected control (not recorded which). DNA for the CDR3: TGTGCCAGCGGGAAAAACGAGCAGTACTTC. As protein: CASGKNEQYF.